The 28 T cell receptor beta chains below come from one sample, sequenced in a study of T-cell reconstitution after alpha-beta-depleted transplantation in children. Preparing the TCRbeta library involved the use of unique molecular identifiers. MiXCR was run by TCRdb on the PCR reads, yielding one entry per CDR3 protein. In the table there are under 850,000 distinct CDR3 sequences, around 14% of which are singletons. Material: PBMCs, obtained before TCRalphabeta/CD19-depleted stem cell transplant. All receptors derive from a girl aged 2 to 9 with congenital amegakaryocytic thrombocytopenia, due to receive a stem cell transplant.

This clonotype was picked up a small number of times. The chain uses TRBV4-1 and TRBJ2-1; 8 nucleotides match TRBD2. CDR1 MGHRA and CDR2 YSYEKL come from the germline V gene. The V segment lost 2 bases and the J segment 8 bases; nucleotides outside the gene matches: 14. CDR3 size: 17 residues. This chain's CDR3 is CASSQTIGGLAGDEQFF. The CDR3 region has the DNA TGCGCCAGCAGCCAAACGATCGGAGGGCTAGCGGGCGATGAGCAGTTCTTC.

This CDR3 reads CSVRDRGGDEQFF. The DNA for the CDR3 is TGCAGCGTCCGGGACAGGGGTGGAGATGAGCAGTTCTTC. The gene calls are TRBV29-1 and TRBJ2-1; 10 positions match TRBD1. Unmatched junction bases numbered 7, after V lost 6 bases and J lost 8 bases. Germline V gene lookup returns CDR1 SQVTM and CDR2 ANQGSEA. This CDR3 is 13 amino acids long.

This clonotype was seen ten or more times. The chain combines TRBV7-2 with TRBJ2-5; D unresolved. Germline V gives CDR1 SGHTA, CDR2 FQGNSA. Deletions cut 5 bases from V and 5 bases from J, with 9 bases between. There are 12 residues in the CDR3. CDR3 sequence reads: CASSPYTETQYF. The CDR3 bases are TGTGCCAGCAGCCCCTATACGGAGACCCAGTACTTC. The full variable domain, rest sourced from reference TRBV7-2 and TRBJ2-5, is GAGVSQSPSNKVTEKGKDVELRCDPISGHTALYWYRQSLGQGLEFLIYFQGNSAPDKSGLPSDRFSAERTGGSVSTLTIQRTQQEDSAVYLCASSPYTETQYFGPGTRLLVL.

Concerning this clonotype: Lacking the conserved final phenylalanine or tryptophan, this CDR3 likely reflects a read error. The DNA is omitted, as the CDR3 cannot be located on it reliably, and the CDR3 follows TCRdb's listing. This CDR3 reads CASSLGARESYY. The chain carries TRBV7-9 and TRBJ2-1. The CDR3 spans 12 amino acids, including both terminal residues. Germline V gene sequence: CDR1 SEHNR, CDR2 FQNEAQ (reference sequence).

This chain uses TRBV19 with TRBJ2-4; D is uncertain. This CDR3 has 14 amino acids. Germline V gene data show CDR1 as LNHDA and CDR2 as SQIVND (reference sequence). The ends were cut back, 5 bases at V and 0 bases at J, with 8 bases in the middle. The CDR3 DNA is TGTGCCAGTAGTTCATTGGGAGCCAAAAACATTCAGTACTTC. Its protein product is CASSSLGAKNIQYF.

Ten or more counts support this clonotype. The chain employs TRBV20-1 and TRBJ2-3, with D perhaps matching TRBD1 (6 bases). CDR1 is DFQATT and CDR2 is SNEGSKA in the germline V gene (reference sequence). The CDR3 covers 14 residues. Trimming removed 5 bases at V and 4 bases at J, with 16 bases between. CDR3 residues: CSAAALSGADTQYF. The CDR3 DNA sequence: TGCAGTGCTGCCGCTCTCTCAGGGGCAGATACGCAGTATTTT.

This clonotype was seen more than once but under ten times. The chain employs TRBV28 and TRBJ2-7; D may be TRBD1 (5 bases). This CDR3 spans 16 amino acids. Germline CDR1 reads MDHEN; CDR2 reads SYDVKM. Trimming took 7 bases from V and 3 from J, leaving 22 bases between them. CDR3 sequence reads: CASTSLVVQDNYEQYF. In DNA, the CDR3 is TGTGCCAGCACCTCTCTGGTCGTACAGGACAACTACGAGCAGTACTTC.

This clonotype was observed many times. A read error may account for a junction end that differs from germline. The chain links TRBV5-5 to TRBJ1-1, with a weak D call TRBD1 (5 bases). This CDR3 spans 14 amino acids. The germline gives CDR1 SGHKS, CDR2 YYEKEE (reference sequence). The chain's CDR3 is CASSRQGSDTEAFF. In DNA form, the CDR3 reads TGCGCCAGTTCCCGCCAGGGATCGGACACTGAAGCTTTCTTT.

The sample holds many counts of this clonotype. J is TRBJ1-2 and V is TRBV25-1; D is ambiguous. The V end was cut by 1 base, the J end by 5 bases, with 11 bases between. CDR3 size: 14 residues. Germline V gene lookup returns CDR1 MGHDK and CDR2 SYGVNS. The CDR3 DNA reads as TGTGCCAGCAGTGAATTTAGTGGGAGGTATGGCTACACCTTC. Its translation: CASSEFSGRYGYTF.

This clonotype was counted at least ten times. The CDR3 spells CSVRQTSYNEQFF. The DNA of the CDR3 is TGCAGCGTGCGACAGACCTCCTACAATGAGCAGTTCTTC. The chain has TRBV29-1 and TRBJ2-1, with D perhaps matching TRBD1 (5 bases). V was trimmed by 6 bases and J by 0 bases, leaving 9 bases between them. Germline CDR1 is SQVTM and CDR2 is ANQGSEA. The CDR3 contains 13 residues.

This clonotype appeared many times. The rearrangement joins TRBV20-1 to TRBJ2-5; D gene unclear. Trimming took 3 bases from V and 0 from J, leaving 11 bases between them. Germline V gives CDR1 DFQATT, CDR2 SNEGSKA (reference sequence). The CDR3 runs 14 residues. This chain's CDR3 is CSASENYNQETQYF. CDR3 bases: TGCAGTGCTAGTGAAAATTACAACCAAGAGACCCAGTACTTC.

This clonotype was seen only a few times. The chain employs TRBV20-1 and TRBJ2-2; 8 positions match TRBD2. The CDR3 has 15 residues. J gave up 2 bases and V 4 bases, and 6 bases lay outside the gene matches. Per germline, CDR1 DFQATT and CDR2 SNEGSKA (reference sequence). This chain's CDR3 is CSAIGSGANTGELFF. The DNA for the CDR3 is TGCAGTGCTATTGGTAGCGGGGCTAACACCGGGGAGCTGTTTTTT.

This clonotype was recorded many times. This chain connects TRBV3-1 to TRBJ2-3; weak D call: TRBD2 (6 bases). Germline V gives CDR1 LGHDT, CDR2 YNNKEL (reference sequence). The CDR3 totals 13 residues. Trimming took 4 bases from V and 5 from J, leaving 10 bases between them. CDR3 DNA sequence: TGTGCCAGCAGCCCGCGGAGGGAAGATACGCAGTATTTT. This translates into CASSPRREDTQYF.

This clonotype was counted many times. The chain is built from TRBV20-1 and TRBJ2-3; a possible D gene is TRBD1 (6 bases). The V end was cut by 6 bases, the J end by 5 bases, with 21 bases between. The CDR3 is 15 amino acids. Germline V gene lookup returns CDR1 DFQATT and CDR2 SNEGSKA (reference sequence). As DNA, the CDR3 is TGCAGTGCCATGGGGGCTAGGGGGATCGAAGATACGCAGTATTTT. Amino acids: CSAMGARGIEDTQYF.

This clonotype was observed many times. V usage is TRBV5-1 and J usage is TRBJ1-1; no firm D call. V lost 6 bases to trimming and J lost 8 bases, with 17 bases between them. In germline, CDR1 is SGHRS, CDR2 YFSETQ. This CDR3 is built from 13 residues. CDR3 in amino acids: CASNSGRRAEAFF. Written as DNA, the CDR3 is TGCGCCAGCAACAGTGGGAGACGGGCCGAAGCTTTCTTT.

This clonotype was seen at least ten times. The V gene is TRBV20-1, the J gene TRBJ1-1, with D unresolved. This CDR3 region has 13 residues. Trimming took 1 base from V and 1 from J, leaving 7 bases between them. The V gene's germline CDR1 is DFQATT and CDR2 SNEGSKA (reference sequence). The CDR3 region has the DNA TGCAGTGCTAGAGGGCGGGGGAACACTGAAGCTTTCTTT. This gives the protein CSARGRGNTEAFF.

This clonotype was counted at least ten times. The V call is TRBV29-1, the J call TRBJ2-3, with 10 bases lining up with TRBD1. V shed 5 bases, J shed 5 bases, and the junction held 10 bases outside the gene matches. Germline CDR1 is SQVTM and CDR2 is ANQGSEA. The CDR3 has 15 residues. CDR3 nucleotide sequence: TGCAGCGTTCGGGACAGGGGCATAGAGGTAGATACGCAGTATTTT. Translated, it gives CSVRDRGIEVDTQYF.

This clonotype was seen at least ten times. The gene calls are TRBV11-2 and TRBJ2-1; D remains unclear. V was clipped by 7 bases and J by 7 bases, with 20 bases between them. CDR1 and CDR2 (germline): SGHAT, FQNNGV. The CDR3 has 15 residues. CDR3 nucleotide sequence: TGTGCCAGCACCCTTATTGCCAGACTGGGAAATGAGCAGTTCTTC. Translating it yields CASTLIARLGNEQFF.

The rearrangement joins TRBV5-1 to TRBJ2-2, with 9 bases identical to TRBD1. Germline V gene data show CDR1 as SGHRS and CDR2 as YFSETQ. The CDR3 sequence is 18 residues long. V lost 5 bases and J lost 6; bases outside the gene matches: 17. CDR3: CASRPPQGARSPSGELFF. CDR3 DNA sequence: TGCGCCAGCAGGCCCCCACAGGGGGCCAGATCTCCTTCCGGGGAGCTGTTTTTT. Complete variable domain (other parts from reference TRBV5-1 and TRBJ2-2): KAGVTQTPRYLIKTRGQQVTLSCSPISGHRSVSWYQQTPGQGLQFLFEYFSETQRNKGNFPGRFSGRQFSNSRSEMNVSTLELGDSALYLCASRPPQGARSPSGELFFGEGSRLTVL.

This clonotype was seen only a few times. The genes are TRBV20-1 and TRBJ2-2, with D tentatively TRBD2 (6 bases). The length of the CDR3 is 14 residues. The V gene lost 5 bases and the J gene lost 4 bases, with 14 bases spanning the gap. Germline-derived CDR1 and CDR2 are DFQATT and SNEGSKA (reference sequence). CDR3 protein: CSARPSESTGELFF. The CDR3 bases are TGCAGTGCTCGACCTAGCGAGTCCACCGGGGAGCTGTTTTTT.

This clonotype was recorded many times. V is TRBV29-1 and J is TRBJ2-1, with TRBD2 matching over 13 bases. CDR3 size: 13 residues. The germline V gene has CDR1 SQVTM and CDR2 ANQGSEA. The J segment lost 8 bases and the V segment lost 5 bases, leaving 3 bases of the junction unmatched. The CDR3: CSVTSGRGYEQFF. The CDR3 nucleotides are TGCAGCGTTACTAGCGGGAGGGGTTATGAGCAGTTCTTC.

This chain joins TRBV27 and TRBJ2-5, with 12 bases lining up with TRBD2. Trimming cost V 7 bases and J 0 bases; bases outside gene matches: 12. This CDR3 is 18 amino acids long. The germline V gene has CDR1 MNHEY and CDR2 SMNVEV (reference sequence). CDR3 in DNA: TGTGCCAGCAAGGCTAGCGGGAGGGGGGGCTACTACCAAGAGACCCAGTACTTC. The encoded protein is CASKASGRGGYYQETQYF.

The chain is built from TRBV2 and TRBJ2-5, with D unresolved. Germline V gene sequence: CDR1 SNHLY, CDR2 FYNNEI. V lost 10 bases and J 5 bases, leaving 8 bases between the germline ends. This CDR3 has 10 amino acids. CDR3 nucleotide sequence: TGTGCCACCCAATTTGAGACCCAGTACTTC. Amino acids: CATQFETQYF.

Comments on this clonotype: This sequence may be a read error, since a much larger clone differs from it by one base. The V call is TRBV28, the J call TRBJ2-7, with a possible D match to TRBD2 (7 bases). The CDR3 has 17 amino acids. Germline loops: CDR1 MDHEN, CDR2 SYDVKM. V was cut by 0 bases and J by 7 bases, with 22 bases left in between. CDR3 amino acids: CASSLWRRGQGSSEQYF. The CDR3 DNA is TGTGCCAGCAGTTTATGGAGGCGGGGGCAGGGGAGCTCGGAGCAGTACTTC.

Many counts were recorded for this clonotype. The gene calls are TRBV5-1 and TRBJ2-5; 9 nucleotides align to TRBD2. The germline gives CDR1 SGHRS, CDR2 YFSETQ. Losses at the gene ends were 0 bases for V and 4 bases for J; bases not matched to a gene: 4. The CDR3 length is 15 residues. The CDR3 DNA sequence: TGCGCCAGCAGCTTGGTAGGGACTAGCAGAGAGACCCAGTACTTC. Translated, it gives CASSLVGTSRETQYF.

This clonotype has a handful of counts. The rearrangement joins TRBV20-1 to TRBJ1-3; D possibly corresponds to TRBD1 (5 bases). The CDR3 spans 14 residues. Germline V CDR1 and CDR2: DFQATT, SNEGSKA (reference sequence). Trimming stripped 3 bases from V and 3 bases from J, with 12 bases between. The CDR3 sequence: CSASRGEGGNTIYF. As DNA, the CDR3 is TGCAGTGCTAGTCGAGGGGAGGGTGGAAACACCATATATTTT.

Notes on this clonotype: This may be a read error: a much more frequent sequence differs by one nucleotide. This chain joins TRBV5-6 and TRBJ2-7, with D perhaps TRBD1 or TRBD2 (5 bases each). The V end lost 0 bases, the J end lost 6 bases, and 19 bases lay between the germline ends. Germline loops: CDR1 SGHDT, CDR2 YYEEEE. The length of the CDR3 is 16 residues. The DNA of the CDR3 is TGTGCCAGCAGCTTGGCGGCAGCCTATTGGGACCTCGAGCAGTACTTC. Translated: CASSLAAAYWDLEQYF.

This clonotype was observed a handful of times. V is TRBV29-1 and J is TRBJ2-7, with 8 bases identical to TRBD2. V lost 0 bases, J lost 0 bases, and 4 bases stayed unmatched. Germline V gene sequence: CDR1 SQVTM, CDR2 ANQGSEA. The CDR3 consists of 15 residues. CDR3 protein: CSVEERLAGSYEQYF. The CDR3 region has the DNA TGCAGCGTTGAAGAGCGGCTAGCGGGCTCCTACGAGCAGTACTTC.